These 24 T cell receptor beta chains were all obtained from the same sample, sequenced in a study of blood T cell repertoires in COVID-19. This table comes from immunoSEQ multiplex PCR, and its TCRdb copy is limited to in-frame clones, with some not included. This table has approximately 200,000 clones, around 90% appearing once. Sequenced material: PBMCs or T cells enriched from blood (not recorded which). The source of these receptors is a man aged 25 to 45 in a cohort exposed to, infected with or recovered from COVID-19 (not recorded which).

The V and J genes are TRBV3-1 (or the pseudogene TRBV3-2) and TRBJ1-4, with D unclear. The V end was cut by 3 bases, the J end by 6 bases, with 23 bases between. Germline CDR1 is LGHDT and CDR2 is YNNKEL (reference sequence). This CDR3 is 18 amino acids long. Here the CDR3 DNA reads TGTGCCAGCAGCCACCCTTCCGGCAGTCTAAGGAGGGATGAAAAACTGTTTTTT. Protein: CASSHPSGSLRRDEKLFF.

The CDR3 DNA is TGTGCCAGTAGCGCGACTAGCGGGAGAGGCACCGGGGAGCTGTTTTTT. Translating it yields CASSATSGRGTGELFF. The rearrangement links TRBV19 to TRBJ2-2; 12 positions match TRBD2. The CDR3 is 16 amino acids. With 6 bases clipped from V and 4 bases from J, the junction kept 6 bases outside the gene matches. Germline CDR1 reads LNHDA; CDR2 reads SQIVND (reference sequence).

The V gene is TRBV10-2, the J gene TRBJ2-2; 7 nucleotides match TRBD2. This CDR3 contains 14 residues. The germline V gene has CDR1 WSHSY and CDR2 SAAADI. The V segment lost 3 bases and the J segment 6 bases; nucleotides outside the gene matches: 4. The chain's CDR3 is CASSDGLVSGELFF. CDR3 in DNA: TGCGCCAGCAGTGATGGACTAGTCTCCGGGGAGCTGTTTTTT.

The chain links TRBV9 to TRBJ2-5, with a weak D call TRBD1 (6 bases). In germline, CDR1 is SGDLS, CDR2 YYNGEE. The CDR3 consists of 14 residues. V gave up 0 bases and J gave up 2 bases, with 8 bases separating them. This CDR3 reads CASSVGQGQETQYF. The CDR3 DNA sequence: TGTGCCAGCAGCGTAGGGCAGGGGCAAGAGACCCAGTACTTC.

The chain couples TRBV1 to TRBJ2-7; the tabulated D call, TRBD2, remains unverified against the DNA. TRBV1 is classified as a pseudogene. The CDR3 runs to 17 residues. The CDR3 nucleotides are TGCACCAGCAGCCAAGATAGGCCTAGCGGGATACTATGGGAGCAGTACTTC. Translation: CTSSQDRPSGILWEQYF.

The chain uses TRBV5-1 and TRBJ2-1; D is undetermined. The CDR3 is 13 residues long. Germline CDR1 and CDR2: SGHRS and YFSETQ. The V and J ends lost 6 bases and 5 bases respectively, with 12 bases between them. CDR3 DNA sequence: TGCGCCAGCACCCTTAACTTAGACAATGAGCAGTTCTTC. Amino acid sequence: CASTLNLDNEQFF.

The chain recombines TRBV19 with TRBJ1-2, with 9 bases fitting TRBD1. With 9 bases clipped from V and 3 bases from J, the junction kept 8 bases outside the gene matches. Germline-derived CDR1 and CDR2 are LNHDA and SQIVND (reference sequence). This CDR3 has 14 amino acids. CDR3 in amino acids: CASGNRGQDYGYTF. The CDR3 region has the DNA TGTGCCAGCGGAAACAGGGGGCAGGACTATGGCTACACCTTC.

The genes are TRBV28 and TRBJ2-1; TRBD2 matches at 9 bases. V trimming: 7 bases; J trimming: 5 bases; junction bases outside the gene matches: 6. Germline values: CDR1 MDHEN, CDR2 SYDVKM. The CDR3 runs to 14 residues. For the CDR3, the DNA is TGTGCCAGCATTGGCGGGAGGGCCGACAATGAGCAGTTCTTC. Its translation: CASIGGRADNEQFF. Full variable domain (missing parts from reference TRBV28 and TRBJ2-1): DVKVTQSSRYLVKRTGEKVFLECVQDMDHENMFWYRQDPGLGLRLIYFSYDVKMKEKGDIPEGYSVSREKKERFSLILESASTNQTSMYLCASIGGRADNEQFFGPGTRLTVL.

This clone was seen only a few times. As DNA, the CDR3 is TGTGCCAGCAGCTTGGAGGTGGAGGAGCAGTTCTTC. Protein product: CASSLEVEEQFF. The chain links TRBV5-4 to TRBJ2-1; D unclear. Germline V gene lookup returns CDR1 SGHNT and CDR2 YYREEE (reference sequence). Deletions cut 0 bases from V and 10 bases from J, with 8 bases between. The CDR3 runs 12 residues.

The rearrangement links TRBV7-9 to TRBJ1-4; TRBD1 is a possible D gene (6 bases). V was pared by 6 bases and J by 8 bases, with 16 bases between. This CDR3 is 14 amino acids long. CDR1 and CDR2 from the germline V gene are SEHNR and FQNEAQ (reference sequence). CDR3 DNA: TGTGCCAGCAGGCAGGGGCAGGGAGGGGAAAAACTGTTTTTT. Its protein product is CASRQGQGGEKLFF. Variable domain in full (rest from reference TRBV7-9 and TRBJ1-4): DTGVSQNPRHKITKRGQNVTFRCDPISEHNRLYWYRQTLGQGPEFLTYFQNEAQLEKSRLLSDRFSAERPKGSFSTLEIQRTEQGDSAMYLCASRQGQGGEKLFFGSGTQLSVL.

The chain has TRBV27 and TRBJ2-5; a possible D gene is TRBD2 (6 bases). V lost 1 base, J lost 0 bases, and 15 bases lay in between. CDR1 is MNHEY, CDR2 SMNVEV, per germline (reference sequence). This CDR3 region has 17 residues. CDR3 DNA: TGTGCCAGCAGTTTATTTGGGGACTCCGGGTACCAAGAGACCCAGTACTTC. It yields the protein CASSLFGDSGYQETQYF.

V and J are TRBV29-1 and TRBJ2-4; D call uncertain. Germline CDR1 SQVTM, CDR2 ANQGSEA. The CDR3 totals 11 residues. The CDR3 protein is CSVSRQNIQYF. DNA of the CDR3: TGCAGTGTCTCCCGTCAGAACATTCAGTACTTC.

This clone was recorded only once. The rearrangement links TRBV10-2 to TRBJ1-1, with D possibly matching TRBD1 (5 bases). V lost 2 bases to trimming and J lost 6 bases, with 10 bases between them. Germline CDR1 and CDR2: WSHSY and SAAADI. The CDR3 is 13 residues long. The CDR3 region has the DNA TGCGCCAGCAGTGAGACCCAAGGGGCTGAAGCTTTCTTT. Its translation: CASSETQGAEAFF.

The chain combines TRBV28 with TRBJ2-2; TRBD2 matches 12 bases. The CDR3 length is 15 residues. Per germline, CDR1 MDHEN and CDR2 SYDVKM. The V segment lost 8 bases and the J segment 5 bases; nucleotides outside the gene matches: 6. The CDR3 loop reads CASGLAGGWTGELFF. CDR3 in DNA: TGTGCCAGCGGCCTAGCGGGAGGGTGGACCGGGGAGCTGTTTTTT.

The chain is built from TRBV18 and TRBJ1-5; TRBD1 is a possible D gene (6 bases). Trimming pared 1 base from V and 7 bases from J, leaving 11 bases between. CDR1 is KGHSH and CDR2 is LQKENI in the germline V gene. The CDR3 consists of 14 residues. The CDR3 DNA reads as TGTGCCAGCTCACCACTCCGAGGGGGACAGCCCCAGCATTTT. The encoded protein is CASSPLRGGQPQHF.

Written as DNA, the CDR3 is TGTGCCAGCATTCCCCGGACAGGGGGGAACACTGAAGCTTTCTTT. Protein product: CASIPRTGGNTEAFF. V usage is TRBV27 and J usage is TRBJ1-1; TRBD1 matches 10 bases. Looked up from germline, CDR1 is MNHEY and CDR2 is SMNVEV (reference sequence). V shed 7 bases and J 1 base; nucleotides not matched to a gene: 6. The CDR3 sequence is 15 residues long.

This chain joins TRBV11-2 and TRBJ2-7; 7 nucleotides line up with TRBD2. V shed 4 bases and J 3 bases; nucleotides not matched to a gene: 9. The CDR3 contains 15 residues. Germline V gene sequence: CDR1 SGHAT, CDR2 FQNNGV. CDR3 residues: CASSSVGLADYEQYF. The DNA of the CDR3 is TGTGCCAGCAGCTCCGTAGGGCTAGCGGACTACGAGCAGTACTTC.

The gene calls are TRBV29-1 and TRBJ1-5; 9 bases are a match to TRBD1. The CDR3 totals 14 residues. Germline CDR1 is SQVTM and CDR2 is ANQGSEA. J lost 1 base, V lost 6 bases, and 4 bases had no gene match. Written as DNA, the CDR3 is TGCAGCGTCTGGGACAGGGAAAGCAATCAGCCCCAGCATTTT. Translating gives CSVWDRESNQPQHF.

V is TRBV5-1 and J is TRBJ1-2, with TRBD1 matching over 11 bases. The CDR3 extends over 16 amino acids. Germline CDR1 SGHRS, CDR2 YFSETQ. J lost 5 bases, V lost 1 base, and 7 bases had no gene match. The CDR3 DNA sequence: TGCGCCAGCAGCTTGAGTGGGACAGGGGGAGGTTATGGCTACACCTTC. Its protein product is CASSLSGTGGGYGYTF.

The table lists this clone with a few counts. V gene TRBV6-5 combines with J gene TRBJ2-2; D not certain. Germline V gene lookup returns CDR1 MNHEY and CDR2 SVGAGI. Trimming stripped 6 bases from V and 5 bases from J, with 7 bases between. The CDR3 is made up of 12 amino acids. The CDR3 coding sequence is TGTGCCAGCAGGTTTCAAACCGGGGAGCTGTTTTTT. Translation gives CASRFQTGELFF.

V gene TRBV29-1 combines with J gene TRBJ1-1; D unclear. The CDR3 spans 13 residues. V gave up 7 bases and J gave up 0 bases, with 12 bases separating them. CDR1 is SQVTM, CDR2 ANQGSEA, per germline. CDR3 DNA sequence: TGCAGCGGGTTACAGTTTTTGAACACTGAAGCTTTCTTT. It encodes CSGLQFLNTEAFF. The variable domain in full, completed from reference TRBV29-1 and TRBJ1-1, reads SAVISQKPSRDICQRGTSLTIQCQVDSQVTMMFWYRQQPGQSLTLIATANQGSEATYESGFVIDKFPISRPNLTFSTLTVSNMSPEDSSIYLCSGLQFLNTEAFFGQGTRLTVV.

With respect to this clone: In the same sample, other DNA sequences code for this CDR3. V usage is TRBV6-5 and J usage is TRBJ2-7; D call uncertain. CDR3 length: 11 amino acids. The germline CDR1 and CDR2 sequences are MNHEY and SVGAGI. Deletions cut 4 bases from V and 2 bases from J, with 3 bases between. DNA for the CDR3: TGTGCCAGCAGTTCCGCCTACGAGCAGTACTTC. Protein sequence: CASSSAYEQYF.

This clone was observed a few times. The J gene is TRBJ1-3, the V gene TRBV27; D remains unclear. V was pared by 5 bases and J by 3 bases, with 11 bases between. The CDR3 has 14 amino acids. From germline, CDR1 is MNHEY and CDR2 SMNVEV (reference sequence). The CDR3 loop is CASSPAGLGNTIYF. The CDR3 DNA reads TGTGCCAGCAGTCCCGCAGGTCTTGGAAACACCATATATTTT.

This clone was counted only a few times. This chain links TRBV18 with TRBJ2-7, with 7 bases fitting TRBD1. In germline, CDR1 is KGHSH, CDR2 LQKENI. Unmatched junction bases numbered 14, after V lost 3 bases and J lost 0 bases. This CDR3 has 18 amino acids. The CDR3 here is CASSPAYLDREFSYEQYF. The CDR3 coding sequence is TGTGCCAGCTCACCCGCGTATCTTGACAGGGAATTCTCCTACGAGCAGTACTTC.